This T cell receptor beta chain was captured in a study of blood T cell repertoires in COVID-19 (dated by TCRdb to 2020 to 2022). Describing the broader study: Samples from collaborators originated in the United States, Italy and Spain and spanned both the acute and convalescent phases of COVID-19. The material from the prospective study consisted of cDNA or gDNA derived from T cells, B-cell-depleted T cells, or PBMCs. Deeply sampled blood TCRbeta repertoires from subjects exposed to, actively infected with, or recovered from COVID-19 were included in the dataset. The repertoires were released in a freely available public database intended as a resource for research on the immune response to SARS-CoV-2. Samples were obtained from the ongoing ImmuneRACE study (first 160 participants) and from some 1,300 subjects provided by 6 global collaborators. The sample metadata nearly always contained a de-identified subject ID, COVID-19 status, age in years and sex. Where available, HLA class I and class II types were obtained from metadata supplied by the sample provider rather than from assay-based typing. Points the paper makes about the study in general: The amount of clinical and demographic metadata varied by source and participant and was provided uncurated.

TCRbeta CDR3 regions were amplified from genomic DNA by means of the immunoSEQ Assay, a bias-controlled multiplex PCR. In the source study's methods: Within the assay, amplification of reference gene primers was used to estimate how many nucleated cells each sample contained. To quantify the absolute abundance of each unique TCRbeta CDR3 rearrangement, sequence reads were collapsed and filtered. Productive Simpson clonality was computed per sample as the square root of Simpson's diversity index over productive rearrangements. The table comes from immuneACCESS by way of TCRdb, which keeps in-frame sequences with V and J called. Part of the clones is missing from these tables; in studies checked, under half for an unresolved V gene and the rest for unknown reasons. The DNA gave D and trimming, while V, J and clone size come from that table. Present in this sample are about 200,000 clones, 75% to 85% of which were seen just once. The biggest ten clones account for around a sixth of the sample.

Notes on this clone: No antigen is known for it. No clone much larger than this one lies a single base away; base qualities are absent.

Enrolling through a virtual design, the prospective study's participants ranged in age from roughly 18 to 100 years and lived across roughly 24 United States geographic areas. In the prospective study, participants were assigned to cohorts based on the clinical history participants reported in a screening survey and a study questionnaire. Mobile phlebotomists in the prospective study collected whole blood, serum and a nasopharyngeal or oropharyngeal swab from every participant. Additional blood draws and questionnaires over an approximately two-month period could optionally be provided by prospective study participants. Blood samples from the prospective study were shipped frozen or at room temperature prior to DNA extraction. According to the germline V gene, CDR1 reads SQVTM and CDR2 reads ANQGSEA. From cysteine to phenylalanine, the CDR3 is 14 amino acids long. Only the CDR3 part of the read is kept: 42 bases, read in frame from the first base. Trimming removed 8 bases from V and 0 bases from J, leaving 15 bases between the germline ends.

The sequencing input was PBMCs or T cells enriched from blood (not recorded which). The rearrangement combines TRBV29-1 with TRBJ2-3; possibly the D gene is TRBD2, per 5 matching bases. This clonotype was obtained from a woman aged 50 to 60 with acute COVID-19. The CDR3 corresponds to CSLAPDLSTDTQYF. The sequenced DNA is TGCAGCCTAGCCCCAGACCTTAGCACAGATACGCAGTATTTT.